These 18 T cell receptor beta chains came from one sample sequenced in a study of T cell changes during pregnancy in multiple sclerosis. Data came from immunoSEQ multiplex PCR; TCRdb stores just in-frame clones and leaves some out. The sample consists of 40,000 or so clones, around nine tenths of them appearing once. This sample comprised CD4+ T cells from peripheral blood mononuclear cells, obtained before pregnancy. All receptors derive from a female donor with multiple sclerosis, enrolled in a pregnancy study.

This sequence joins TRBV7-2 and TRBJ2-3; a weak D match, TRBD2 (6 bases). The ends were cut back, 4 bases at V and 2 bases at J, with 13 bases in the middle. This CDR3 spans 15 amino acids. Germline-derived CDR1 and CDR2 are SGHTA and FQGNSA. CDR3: CASSWALAATDTQYF. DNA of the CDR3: TGTGCCAGCAGCTGGGCGTTAGCGGCCACAGATACGCAGTATTTT.

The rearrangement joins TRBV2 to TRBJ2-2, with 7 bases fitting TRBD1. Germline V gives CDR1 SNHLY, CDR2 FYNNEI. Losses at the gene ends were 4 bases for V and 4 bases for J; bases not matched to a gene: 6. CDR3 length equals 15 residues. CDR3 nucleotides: TGTGCCAGCAGTGTCGACAGGGCGGCCACCGGGGAGCTGTTTTTT. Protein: CASSVDRAATGELFF.

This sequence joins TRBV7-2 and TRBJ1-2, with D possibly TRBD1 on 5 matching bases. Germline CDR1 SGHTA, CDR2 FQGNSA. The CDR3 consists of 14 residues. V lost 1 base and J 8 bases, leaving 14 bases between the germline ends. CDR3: CASSLVWQGGGYTF. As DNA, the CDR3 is TGTGCCAGCAGCTTAGTTTGGCAGGGCGGCGGCTACACCTTC.

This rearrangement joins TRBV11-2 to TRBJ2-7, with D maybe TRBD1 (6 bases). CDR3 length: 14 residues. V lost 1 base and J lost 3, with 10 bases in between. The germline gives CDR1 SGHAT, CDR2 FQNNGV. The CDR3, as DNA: TGTGCCAGCAGCTTAGGTCCAGGGGACTACGAGCAGTACTTC. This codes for CASSLGPGDYEQYF. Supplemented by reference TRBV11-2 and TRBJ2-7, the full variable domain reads EAGVAQSPRYKIIEKRQSVAFWCNPISGHATLYWYQQILGQGPKLLIQFQNNGVVDDSQLPKDRFSAERLKGVDSTLKIQPAKLEDSAVYLCASSLGPGDYEQYFGPGTRLTVT.

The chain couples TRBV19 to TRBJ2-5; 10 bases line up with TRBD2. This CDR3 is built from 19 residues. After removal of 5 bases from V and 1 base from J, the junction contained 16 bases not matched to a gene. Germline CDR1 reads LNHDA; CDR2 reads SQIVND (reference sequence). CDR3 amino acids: CASSVSGGPRGPFQETQYF. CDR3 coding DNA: TGTGCCAGTAGTGTTAGCGGGGGGCCAAGAGGCCCATTCCAAGAGACCCAGTACTTC.

The CDR3 DNA reads as TGTGCCAGCAGTTTGAGGAGCACTGAAGCTTTCTTT. It translates to CASSLRSTEAFF. The chain joins TRBV28 to TRBJ1-1; no definite D call. In germline, CDR1 is MDHEN, CDR2 SYDVKM. The CDR3 consists of 12 residues. V was trimmed by 3 bases and J by 4 bases, leaving 6 bases between them.

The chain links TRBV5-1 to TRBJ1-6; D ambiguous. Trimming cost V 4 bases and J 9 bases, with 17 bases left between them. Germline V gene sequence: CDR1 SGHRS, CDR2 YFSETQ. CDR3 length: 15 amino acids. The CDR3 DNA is TGCGCCAGCAGCCCCAATCCCGGGAACGGTTCACCCCTCCACTTT. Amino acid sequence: CASSPNPGNGSPLHF.

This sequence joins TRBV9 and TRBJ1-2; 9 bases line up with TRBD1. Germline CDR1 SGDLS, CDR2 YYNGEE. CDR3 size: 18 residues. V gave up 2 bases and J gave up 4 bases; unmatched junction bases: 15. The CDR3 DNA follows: TGTGCCAGCAGCGTGCGGGGGCTAAGGACAGGGGTGGGCTATGGCTACACCTTC. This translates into CASSVRGLRTGVGYGYTF.

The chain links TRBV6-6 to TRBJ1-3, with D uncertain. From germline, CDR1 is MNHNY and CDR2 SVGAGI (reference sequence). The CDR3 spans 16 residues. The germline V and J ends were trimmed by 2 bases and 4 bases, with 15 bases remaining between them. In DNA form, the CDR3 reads TGTGCCAGCAGTTACGGTGGCCGCGGAATAGGAAACACCATATATTTT. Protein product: CASSYGGRGIGNTIYF.

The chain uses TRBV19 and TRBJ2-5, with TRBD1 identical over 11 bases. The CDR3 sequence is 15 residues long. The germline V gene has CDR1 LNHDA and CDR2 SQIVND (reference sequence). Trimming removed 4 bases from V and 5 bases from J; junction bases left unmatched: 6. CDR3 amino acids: CASSSGQGAWETQYF. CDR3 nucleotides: TGTGCCAGTAGTAGTGGACAGGGGGCTTGGGAGACCCAGTACTTC.

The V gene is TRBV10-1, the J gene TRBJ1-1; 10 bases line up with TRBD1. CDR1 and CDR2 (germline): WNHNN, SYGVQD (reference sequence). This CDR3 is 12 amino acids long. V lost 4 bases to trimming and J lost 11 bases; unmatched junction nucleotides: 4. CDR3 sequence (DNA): TGCGCCAGCAGTGTGACAGGGGGCCGGGCTTTCTTT. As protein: CASSVTGGRAFF.

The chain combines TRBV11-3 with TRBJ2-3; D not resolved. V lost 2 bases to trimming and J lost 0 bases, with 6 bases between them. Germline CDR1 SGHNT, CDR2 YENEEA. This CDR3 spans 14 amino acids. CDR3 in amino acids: CASSLTVSTDTQYF. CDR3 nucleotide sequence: TGTGCCAGCAGCTTAACGGTCAGCACAGATACGCAGTATTTT.

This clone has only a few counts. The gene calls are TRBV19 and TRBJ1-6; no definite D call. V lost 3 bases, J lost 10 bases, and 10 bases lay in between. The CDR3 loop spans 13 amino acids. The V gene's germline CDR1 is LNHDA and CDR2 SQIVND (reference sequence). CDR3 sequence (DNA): TGTGCCAGTAGTATCTCCTGGGAGTCACCCCTCCACTTT. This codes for CASSISWESPLHF.

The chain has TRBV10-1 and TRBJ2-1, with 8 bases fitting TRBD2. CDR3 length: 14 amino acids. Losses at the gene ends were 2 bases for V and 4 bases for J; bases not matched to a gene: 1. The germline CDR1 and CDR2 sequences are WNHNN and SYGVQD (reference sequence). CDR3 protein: CASSEVAGYNEQFF. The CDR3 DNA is TGCGCCAGCAGTGAGGTAGCGGGGTACAATGAGCAGTTCTTC.

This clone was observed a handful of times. CDR3 loop: CASSVLINQPQHF. The CDR3 bases are TGTGCCAGCAGTGTTCTAATCAATCAGCCCCAGCATTTT. J is TRBJ1-5 and V is TRBV28; D remains ambiguous. This CDR3 comprises 13 residues. Germline V gives CDR1 MDHEN, CDR2 SYDVKM. With 5 bases removed from V and 3 bases from J, the gap between germline ends came to 8 bases.

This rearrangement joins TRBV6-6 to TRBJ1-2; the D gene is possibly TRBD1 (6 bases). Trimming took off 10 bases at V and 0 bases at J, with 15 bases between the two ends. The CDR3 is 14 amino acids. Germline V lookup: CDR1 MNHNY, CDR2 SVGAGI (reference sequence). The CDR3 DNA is TGTGCCACAGGCGACGGACAGCCTAACTATGGCTACACCTTC. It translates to CATGDGQPNYGYTF.

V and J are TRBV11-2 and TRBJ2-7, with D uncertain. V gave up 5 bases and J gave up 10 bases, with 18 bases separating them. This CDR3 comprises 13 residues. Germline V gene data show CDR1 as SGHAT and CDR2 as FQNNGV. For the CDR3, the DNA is TGTGCCAGCAGCCCCTTAGTTGGTGGTCTACAGTACTTC. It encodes CASSPLVGGLQYF.

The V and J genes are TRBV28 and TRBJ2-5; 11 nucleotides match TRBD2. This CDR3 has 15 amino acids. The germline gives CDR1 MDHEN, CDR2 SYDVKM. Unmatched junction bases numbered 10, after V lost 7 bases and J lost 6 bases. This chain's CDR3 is CASTISGGDGKTQYF. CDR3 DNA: TGTGCCAGCACGATTAGCGGGGGGGACGGTAAGACCCAGTACTTC.